This T cell receptor beta chain comes out of a study of blood T cell repertoires in COVID-19. Across the whole study: COVID-19 samples collected from the United States, Italy and Spain covered acute and convalescent phases. T cells, B-cell-depleted T cells, or PBMCs provided the cDNA or gDNA that served as material.

Profiling relied on immunoSEQ multiplex PCR, and the TCRdb table lists in-frame clones only, not all of them. The sample includes some 260,000 clones, approximately 86% seen only once; the top ten take roughly 0.8%. Per the germline V gene, CDR1 is GTSNPN and CDR2 is SVGIG (reference sequence). The CDR3 sequence is 11 residues long. V gave up 5 bases and J gave up 5 bases; unmatched junction bases: 1. The sample comprised peripheral blood. The chain couples TRBV30 to TRBJ2-5; TRBD2 agrees at 8 bases. The receptor's source is a woman aged 25-40 years with acute or convalescent COVID-19. The chain's CDR3 is CAWAGGETQYF. CDR3 in DNA: TGTGCCTGGGCGGGAGGCGAGACCCAGTACTTC.